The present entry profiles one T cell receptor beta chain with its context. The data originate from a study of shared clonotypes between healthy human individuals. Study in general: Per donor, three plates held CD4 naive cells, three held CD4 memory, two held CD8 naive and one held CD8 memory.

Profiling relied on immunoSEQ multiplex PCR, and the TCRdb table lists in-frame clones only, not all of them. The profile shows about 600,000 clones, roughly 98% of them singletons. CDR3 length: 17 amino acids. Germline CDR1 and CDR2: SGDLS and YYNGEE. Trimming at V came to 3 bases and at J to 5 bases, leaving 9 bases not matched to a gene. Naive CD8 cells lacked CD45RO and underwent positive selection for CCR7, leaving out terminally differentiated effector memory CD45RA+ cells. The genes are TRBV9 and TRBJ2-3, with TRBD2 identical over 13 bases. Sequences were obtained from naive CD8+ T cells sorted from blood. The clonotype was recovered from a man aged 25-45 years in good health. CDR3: CASSALLAGGPGDTQYF. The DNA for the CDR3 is TGTGCCAGCAGCGCCTTACTAGCGGGAGGGCCGGGAGATACGCAGTATTTT.